What follows describes a single T cell receptor beta chain. Its antigen remains unknown. Regarding donors, all were healthy bone marrow donors. This specimen belongs to a study of cytomegalovirus exposure and HLA in healthy donors. The study's findings and limits: Among TCR beta chains of equal frequency, HLA-associated ones were more clonally expanded in a later analysis. Analysis was carried out at a later point, and it linked a missense DCLRE1C variant to TCR beta V- and J-gene trimming.

Germline CDR1 LNHDA, CDR2 SQIVND (reference sequence). The V gene lost 5 bases and the J gene lost 8 bases, with 13 bases spanning the gap. The CDR3 length is 13 residues. The PCR was carried out with 60 Vbeta primers and 13 Jbeta primers. Sequenced by immunoSEQ multiplex PCR; TCRdb stores in-frame clones only, minus some. This sample has some 120,000 clones, with less than 85% found just once. Sample: PBMCs. The sequence was obtained from a man aged 25-40 years in good health and CMV-seronegative. V usage is TRBV19 and J usage is TRBJ2-1; D remains unclear. The CDR3 DNA reads TGTGCCAGTAGTCCGACGACAAAGGATGAGCAGTTCTTC. It yields the protein CASSPTTKDEQFF.